The present TCR beta chain was sequenced within a study of blood T cell repertoires in COVID-19 (TCRdb year 2020). About the investigation overall: The collaborator samples originated in the United States, Italy and Spain and spanned the acute and convalescent phases of COVID-19. The prospective study material was composed of cDNA or gDNA derived from T cells, B-cell-depleted T cells, or PBMCs. Deeply sampled blood TCRbeta repertoires from subjects exposed to, actively infected with, or recovered from COVID-19 were included in the dataset. The repertoires were made available in a free public database intended to serve as a resource for research on the immune response to SARS-CoV-2. The samples were drawn from two sources: the first 160 participants of the ongoing ImmuneRACE study, and about 1,300 subjects contributed by 6 global collaborators. A de-identified subject ID, COVID-19 status, age in years and sex were almost always included in the sample metadata. Where HLA class I and class II types were available, the types were taken from metadata supplied by the sample provider, not from assay-based typing.

What the authors observed across the whole study: The quantity of clinical and demographic metadata differed by source and by participant and was supplied without curation.

Enrolling through a virtual design, the prospective study's participants ranged in age from roughly 18 to 90 years and lived across some 22 United States geographic areas. To assign participants to cohorts, the prospective study relied on clinical history that participants themselves reported in a screening survey and a study questionnaire. In the prospective study, whole blood, serum and a nasopharyngeal or oropharyngeal swab were collected from each participant by mobile phlebotomists. Prospective study participants could optionally give additional blood draws and questionnaires over a roughly two-month period. Blood samples from the prospective study were shipped frozen or at room temperature prior to DNA extraction. This clone occurred a few times. Its antigen target is currently unknown. No base quality information exists; no much larger clone differs at one position. TCRbeta CDR3 regions were amplified from genomic DNA using the immunoSEQ Assay, a bias-controlled multiplex PCR. The published analysis was carried out like this. Nucleated cell counts per sample were estimated from amplification of reference gene primers within the assay. To quantify the absolute abundance of each unique TCRbeta CDR3 rearrangement, sequence reads were collapsed and filtered. For each sample, productive Simpson clonality was calculated as the square root of Simpson's diversity index over productive rearrangements. TCRdb mirrors the immuneACCESS table, restricted to in-frame sequences. Some clones are absent from its copies; in checked studies, under half trace to an unresolved V gene, and the reason for the others is unknown. The V and J calls and clone size are taken from that table; D and trimming were inferred from the DNA. Present in this sample are under 500,000 clones, around 90% of which were seen just once. The leading ten clones occupy under 2% of the sample.

This receptor was obtained from a woman under 30 with acute COVID-19. Material for sequencing was PBMCs or T cells enriched from blood (not recorded which).

The DNA reads TGTGCCAGCAGCCTCGGGAACTCTCCCCGTTCGAATTCACCCCTCCACTTT. This codes for CASSLGNSPRSNSPLHF. The rearranged segments are TRBV9 and TRBJ1-6; the D gene remains uncertain. V and J lose 4 bases and 7 bases, and a span of 21 bases separates them. The germline V gene yields SGDLS for CDR1 and YYNGEE for CDR2. From its cysteine to its phenylalanine, the CDR3 spans 17 amino acids. Only the CDR3 DNA is retained, 51 bases long and in frame from the first base.